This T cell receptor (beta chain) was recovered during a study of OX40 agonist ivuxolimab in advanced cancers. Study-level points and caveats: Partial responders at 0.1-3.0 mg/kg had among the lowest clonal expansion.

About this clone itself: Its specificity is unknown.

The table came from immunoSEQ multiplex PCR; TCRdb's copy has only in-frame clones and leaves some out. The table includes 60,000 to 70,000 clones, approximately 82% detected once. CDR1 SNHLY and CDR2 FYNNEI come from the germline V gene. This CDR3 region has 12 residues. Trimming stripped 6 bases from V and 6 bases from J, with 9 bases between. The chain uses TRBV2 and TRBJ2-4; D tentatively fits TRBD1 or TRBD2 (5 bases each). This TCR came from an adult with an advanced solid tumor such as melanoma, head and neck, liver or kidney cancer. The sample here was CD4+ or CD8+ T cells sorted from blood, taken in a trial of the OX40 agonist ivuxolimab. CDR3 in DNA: TGTGCCAGCAGCGGGGACGCAAACATTCAGTACTTC. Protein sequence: CASSGDANIQYF.